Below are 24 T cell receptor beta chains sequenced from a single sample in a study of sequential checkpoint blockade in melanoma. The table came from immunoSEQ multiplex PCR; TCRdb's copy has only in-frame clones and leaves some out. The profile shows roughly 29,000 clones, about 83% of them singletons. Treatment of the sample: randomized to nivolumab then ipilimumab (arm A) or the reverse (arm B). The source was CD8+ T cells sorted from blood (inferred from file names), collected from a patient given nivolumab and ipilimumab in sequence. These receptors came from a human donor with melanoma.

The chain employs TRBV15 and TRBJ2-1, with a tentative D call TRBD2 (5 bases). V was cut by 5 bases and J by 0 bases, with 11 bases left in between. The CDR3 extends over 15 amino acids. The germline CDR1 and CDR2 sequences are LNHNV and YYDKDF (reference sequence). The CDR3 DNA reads TGTGCCACCAGCGGAGCGGACTCCTCCTACAATGAGCAGTTCTTC. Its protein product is CATSGADSSYNEQFF.

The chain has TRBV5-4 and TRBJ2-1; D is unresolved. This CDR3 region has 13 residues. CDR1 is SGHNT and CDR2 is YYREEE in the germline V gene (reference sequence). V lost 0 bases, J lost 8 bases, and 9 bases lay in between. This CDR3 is CASSLAGSYEQFF. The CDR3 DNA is TGTGCCAGCAGCTTGGCCGGTAGTTATGAGCAGTTCTTC.

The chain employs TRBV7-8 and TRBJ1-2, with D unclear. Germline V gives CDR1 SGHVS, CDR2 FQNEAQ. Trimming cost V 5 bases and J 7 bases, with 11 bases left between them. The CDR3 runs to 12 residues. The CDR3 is CASSAGSGGYTF. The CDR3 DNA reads TGTGCCAGCAGCGCAGGATCCGGTGGCTACACCTTC.

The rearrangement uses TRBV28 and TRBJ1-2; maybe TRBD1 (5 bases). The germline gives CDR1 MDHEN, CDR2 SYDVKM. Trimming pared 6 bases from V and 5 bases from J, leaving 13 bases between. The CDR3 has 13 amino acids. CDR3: CASSDRLSYGYTF. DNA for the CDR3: TGTGCCAGCAGCGACAGACTCTCTTATGGCTACACCTTC.

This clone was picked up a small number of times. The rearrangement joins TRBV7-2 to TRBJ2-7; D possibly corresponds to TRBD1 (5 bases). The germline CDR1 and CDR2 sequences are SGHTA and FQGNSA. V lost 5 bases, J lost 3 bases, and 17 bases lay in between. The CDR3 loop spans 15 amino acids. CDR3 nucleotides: TGTGCCAGCAGCCAAGCGTCGCAGGGCGGCTACGAGCAGTACTTC. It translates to CASSQASQGGYEQYF.

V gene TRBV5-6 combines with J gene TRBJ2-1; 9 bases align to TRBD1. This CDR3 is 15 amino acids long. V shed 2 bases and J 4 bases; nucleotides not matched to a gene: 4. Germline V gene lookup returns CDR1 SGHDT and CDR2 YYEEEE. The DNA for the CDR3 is TGTGCCAGCAGCTTTAGGGGACAGGGTTACAATGAGCAGTTCTTC. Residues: CASSFRGQGYNEQFF.

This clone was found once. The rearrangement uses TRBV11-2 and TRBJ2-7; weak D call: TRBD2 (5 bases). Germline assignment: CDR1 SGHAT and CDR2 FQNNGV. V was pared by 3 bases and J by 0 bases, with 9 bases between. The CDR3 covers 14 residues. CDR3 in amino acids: CASSLTGSSYEQYF. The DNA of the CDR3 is TGTGCCAGCAGCTTGACTGGGAGCTCCTACGAGCAGTACTTC.

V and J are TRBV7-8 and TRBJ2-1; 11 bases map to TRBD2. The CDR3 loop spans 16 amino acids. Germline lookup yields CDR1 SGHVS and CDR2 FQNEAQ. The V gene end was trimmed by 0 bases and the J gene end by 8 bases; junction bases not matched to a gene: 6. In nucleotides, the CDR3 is TGTGCCAGCAGCTTAGCTGCTAGCGGGGGGAGGGATGAGCAGTTCTTC. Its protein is CASSLAASGGRDEQFF.

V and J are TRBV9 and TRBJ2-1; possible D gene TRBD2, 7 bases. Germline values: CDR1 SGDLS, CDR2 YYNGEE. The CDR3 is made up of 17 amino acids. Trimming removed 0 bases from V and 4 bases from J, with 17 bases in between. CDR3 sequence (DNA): TGTGCCAGCAGCGTAGTATTCGGGGGGCAGGGGTACAATGAGCAGTTCTTC. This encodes CASSVVFGGQGYNEQFF.

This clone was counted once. CDR3 residues: CASSLTSLTTNEQFF. The CDR3 DNA sequence: TGTGCCAGCAGCTTAACATCGCTTACTACCAATGAGCAGTTCTTC. The chain links TRBV13 to TRBJ2-1, with D hard to call. V was pared by 2 bases and J by 6 bases, with 14 bases between. The CDR3 covers 15 residues. Germline V CDR1 and CDR2: PRHDT, FYEKMQ (reference sequence).

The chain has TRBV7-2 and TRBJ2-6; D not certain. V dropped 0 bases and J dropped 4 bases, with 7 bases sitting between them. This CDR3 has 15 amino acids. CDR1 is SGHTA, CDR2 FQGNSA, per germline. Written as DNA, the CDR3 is TGTGCCAGCAGCTTAGCCCAGGCAGGGGCCAACGTCCTGACTTTC. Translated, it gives CASSLAQAGANVLTF. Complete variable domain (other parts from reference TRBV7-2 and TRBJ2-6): GAGVSQSPSNKVTEKGKDVELRCDPISGHTALYWYRQSLGQGLEFLIYFQGNSAPDKSGLPSDRFSAERTGGSVSTLTIQRTQQEDSAVYLCASSLAQAGANVLTFGAGSRLTVL.

CDR3 in amino acids: CASSMGRYTEAFF. As DNA, the CDR3 is TGTGCCAGTAGTATGGGGCGGTACACTGAAGCTTTCTTT. This chain joins TRBV19 and TRBJ1-1; weak D call: TRBD1 (5 bases). V lost 3 bases and J 3 bases, leaving 8 bases between the germline ends. Germline CDR1 reads LNHDA; CDR2 reads SQIVND (reference sequence). This CDR3 region has 13 residues.

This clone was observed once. The CDR3 bases are TGCGCCAGCAGCCAAGATCCTCTCAATGAGCAGTTCTTC. Translation gives CASSQDPLNEQFF. J is TRBJ2-1 and V is TRBV4-1; D remains ambiguous. The length of the CDR3 is 13 residues. Germline-derived CDR1 and CDR2 are MGHRA and YSYEKL. V lost 0 bases to trimming and J lost 6 bases, with 6 bases between them.

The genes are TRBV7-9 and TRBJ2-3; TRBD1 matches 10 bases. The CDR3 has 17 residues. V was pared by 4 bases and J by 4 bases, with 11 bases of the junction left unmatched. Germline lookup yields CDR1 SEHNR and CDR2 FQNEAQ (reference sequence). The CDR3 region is CASSSTRTGGASDTQYF. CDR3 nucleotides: TGTGCCAGCAGCTCAACCCGGACAGGGGGAGCGTCAGATACGCAGTATTTT.

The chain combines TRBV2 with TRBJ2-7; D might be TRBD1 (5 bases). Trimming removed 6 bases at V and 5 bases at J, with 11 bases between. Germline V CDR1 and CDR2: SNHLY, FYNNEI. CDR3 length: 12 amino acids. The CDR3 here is CASRPRAHEQYF. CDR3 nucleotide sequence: TGTGCCAGCAGACCCAGGGCCCACGAGCAGTACTTC. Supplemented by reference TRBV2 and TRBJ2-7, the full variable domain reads EPEVTQTPSHQVTQMGQEVILRCVPISNHLYFYWYRQILGQKVEFLVSFYNNEISEKSEIFDDQFSVERPDGSNFTLKIRSTKLEDSAMYFCASRPRAHEQYFGPGTRLTVT.

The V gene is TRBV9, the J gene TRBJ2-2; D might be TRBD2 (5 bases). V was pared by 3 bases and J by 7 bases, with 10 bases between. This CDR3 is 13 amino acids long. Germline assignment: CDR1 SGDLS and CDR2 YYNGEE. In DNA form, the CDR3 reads TGTGCCAGCAGCGAAGAAGGACTCGGGGAGCTGTTTTTT. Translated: CASSEEGLGELFF.

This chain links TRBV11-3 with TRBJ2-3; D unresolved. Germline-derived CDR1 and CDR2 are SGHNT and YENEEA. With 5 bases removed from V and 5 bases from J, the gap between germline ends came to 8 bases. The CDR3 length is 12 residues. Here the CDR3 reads CASSGVEDTQYF. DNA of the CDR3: TGTGCCAGCAGCGGAGTGGAAGATACGCAGTATTTT.

The CDR3 sequence is CASSLTTGLYEQYF. DNA of the CDR3: TGCGCCAGCAGCCTCACTACCGGTCTTTACGAGCAGTACTTC. The chain carries TRBV5-1 and TRBJ2-7; unclear D gene. CDR1 SGHRS and CDR2 YFSETQ come from the germline V gene. Trimming removed 4 bases at V and 4 bases at J, with 15 bases between. The CDR3 runs to 14 residues.

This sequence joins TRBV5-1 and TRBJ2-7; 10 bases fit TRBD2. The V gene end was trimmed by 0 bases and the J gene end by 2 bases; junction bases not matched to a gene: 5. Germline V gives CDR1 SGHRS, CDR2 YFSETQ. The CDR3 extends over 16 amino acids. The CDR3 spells CASSLAPSGGPYEQYF. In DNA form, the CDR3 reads TGCGCCAGCAGCTTGGCTCCTAGCGGGGGCCCCTACGAGCAGTACTTC. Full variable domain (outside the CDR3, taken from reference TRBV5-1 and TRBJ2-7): KAGVTQTPRYLIKTRGQQVTLSCSPISGHRSVSWYQQTPGQGLQFLFEYFSETQRNKGNFPGRFSGRQFSNSRSEMNVSTLELGDSALYLCASSLAPSGGPYEQYFGPGTRLTVT.

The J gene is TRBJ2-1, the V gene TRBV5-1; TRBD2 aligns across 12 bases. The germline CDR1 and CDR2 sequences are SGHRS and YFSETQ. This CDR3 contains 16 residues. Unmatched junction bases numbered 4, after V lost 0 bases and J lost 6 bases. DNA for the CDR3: TGCGCCAGCAGCTTGGAGCCTAGCGGGAGGGTCAATGAGCAGTTCTTC. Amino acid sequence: CASSLEPSGRVNEQFF.

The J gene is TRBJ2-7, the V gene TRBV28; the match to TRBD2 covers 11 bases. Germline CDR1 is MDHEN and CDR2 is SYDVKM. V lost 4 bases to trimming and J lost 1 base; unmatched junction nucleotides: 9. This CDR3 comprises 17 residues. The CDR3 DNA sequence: TGTGCCAGCAGTTCCCCTAAAACTAGCGGGAGATCCTACGAGCAGTACTTC. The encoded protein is CASSSPKTSGRSYEQYF.

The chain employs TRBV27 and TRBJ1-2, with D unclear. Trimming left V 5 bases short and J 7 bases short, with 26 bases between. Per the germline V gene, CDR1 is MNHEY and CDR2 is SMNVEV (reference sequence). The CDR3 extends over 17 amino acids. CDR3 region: CASSITLPGLAGIGYTF. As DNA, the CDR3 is TGTGCCAGCAGTATCACCTTACCCGGGCTCGCCGGGATTGGCTACACCTTC.

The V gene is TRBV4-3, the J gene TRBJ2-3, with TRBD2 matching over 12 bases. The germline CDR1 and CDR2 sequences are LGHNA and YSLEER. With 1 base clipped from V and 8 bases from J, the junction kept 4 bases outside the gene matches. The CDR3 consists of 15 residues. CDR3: CASSQGLAGASTQYF. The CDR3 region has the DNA TGCGCCAGCAGCCAAGGACTAGCGGGAGCGTCTACGCAGTATTTT.

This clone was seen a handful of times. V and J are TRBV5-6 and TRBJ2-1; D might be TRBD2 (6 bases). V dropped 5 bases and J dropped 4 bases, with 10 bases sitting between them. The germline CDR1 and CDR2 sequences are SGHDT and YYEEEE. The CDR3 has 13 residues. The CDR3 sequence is CASREGRYNEQFF. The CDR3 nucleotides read TGTGCCAGCAGGGAGGGTCGGTACAATGAGCAGTTCTTC.